The clone carrying this T cell receptor (beta chain) was counted at least ten times. What it binds is not known. The sample belongs to a study of blood T cells in healthy people across ages. The study, taken as a whole, reports: CMV status of donors was not determined, possibly confounding expanded clonotype changes. The study found TCR beta diversity correlated strongly with naive T cell percentage. Per million T cells, TCR beta diversity dropped roughly linearly as age increased.

The second PCR ran roughly 6 to 12 cycles with a sample-barcoded 5' primer and J-beta primers. Each cDNA molecule, via a template-switch adaptor with 12 random nucleotides, was tagged. TCRdb passed the 5' RACE reads through MiXCR, listing each CDR3 protein once. In the table there are some 1.6 million distinct CDR3 sequences, roughly 30% of which are singletons. This CDR3 spans 16 amino acids. The J segment lost 4 bases and the V segment lost 2 bases, leaving 6 bases of the junction unmatched. Germline CDR1 reads MDHEN; CDR2 reads SYDVKM. Material: blood. The source of this sequence is a woman aged 25 to 39 in good health. The V gene is TRBV28, the J gene TRBJ2-3; 10 nucleotides agree with TRBD2. CDR3 protein: CASSLGLAGASDTQYF. The CDR3 DNA is TGTGCCAGCAGTTTAGGTCTAGCGGGAGCCTCAGATACGCAGTATTTT.